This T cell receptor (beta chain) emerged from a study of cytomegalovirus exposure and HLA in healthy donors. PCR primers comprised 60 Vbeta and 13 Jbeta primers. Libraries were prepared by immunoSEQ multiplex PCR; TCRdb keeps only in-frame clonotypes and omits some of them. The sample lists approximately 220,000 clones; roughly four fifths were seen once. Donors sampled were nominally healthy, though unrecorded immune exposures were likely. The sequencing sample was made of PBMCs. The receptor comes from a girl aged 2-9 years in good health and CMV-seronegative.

DNA of the CDR3: TGTGCCAGTAGACCAATTCCCGGGAGTAGCAATCAGCCCCAGCATTTT. This gives the protein CASRPIPGSSNQPQHF. This sequence joins TRBV19 and TRBJ1-5; D unresolved. The CDR3 has 16 amino acids. V was pared by 6 bases and J by 0 bases, with 15 bases between. Germline V gives CDR1 LNHDA, CDR2 SQIVND (reference sequence).